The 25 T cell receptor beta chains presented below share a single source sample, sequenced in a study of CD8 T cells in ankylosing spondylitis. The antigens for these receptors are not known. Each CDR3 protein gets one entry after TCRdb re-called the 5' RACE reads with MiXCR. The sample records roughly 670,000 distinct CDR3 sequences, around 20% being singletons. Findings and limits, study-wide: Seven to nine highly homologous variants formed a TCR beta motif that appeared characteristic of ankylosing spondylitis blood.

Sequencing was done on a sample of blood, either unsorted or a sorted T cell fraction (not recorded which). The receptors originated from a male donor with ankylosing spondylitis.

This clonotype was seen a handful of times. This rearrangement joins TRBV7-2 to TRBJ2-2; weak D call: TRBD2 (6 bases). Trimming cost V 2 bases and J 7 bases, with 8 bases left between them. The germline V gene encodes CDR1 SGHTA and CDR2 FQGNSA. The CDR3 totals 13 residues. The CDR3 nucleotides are TGTGCCAGCAGCTTATACGGGAGCGGGGAGCTGTTTTTT. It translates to CASSLYGSGELFF.

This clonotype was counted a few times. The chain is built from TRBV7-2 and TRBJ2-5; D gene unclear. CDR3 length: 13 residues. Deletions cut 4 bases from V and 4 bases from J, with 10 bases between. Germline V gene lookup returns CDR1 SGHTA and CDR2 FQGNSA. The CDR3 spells CASSSQRRETQYF. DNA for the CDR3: TGTGCCAGCAGCTCCCAGCGACGAGAGACCCAGTACTTC.

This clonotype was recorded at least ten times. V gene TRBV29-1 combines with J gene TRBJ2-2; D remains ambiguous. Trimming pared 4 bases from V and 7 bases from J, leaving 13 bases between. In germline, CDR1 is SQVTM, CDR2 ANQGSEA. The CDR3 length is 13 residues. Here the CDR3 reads CSVVLPPLGELFF. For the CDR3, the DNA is TGCAGCGTTGTCCTACCTCCCCTCGGGGAGCTGTTTTTT.

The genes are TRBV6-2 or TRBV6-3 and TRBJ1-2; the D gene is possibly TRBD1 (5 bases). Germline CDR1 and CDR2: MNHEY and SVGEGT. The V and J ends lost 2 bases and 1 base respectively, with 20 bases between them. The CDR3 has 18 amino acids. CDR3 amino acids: CASSYELKPGTVNYGYTF. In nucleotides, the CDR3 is TGTGCCAGCAGTTACGAACTTAAACCCGGGACCGTTAACTATGGCTACACCTTC.

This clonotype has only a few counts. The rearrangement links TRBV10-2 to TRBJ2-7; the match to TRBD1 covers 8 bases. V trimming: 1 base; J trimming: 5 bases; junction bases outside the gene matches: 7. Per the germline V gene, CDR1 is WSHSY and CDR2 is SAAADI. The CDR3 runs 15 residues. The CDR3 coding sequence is TGCGCCAGCAGTGAGTTAGGTCAGGGGGCAAACGAGCAGTACTTC. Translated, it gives CASSELGQGANEQYF.

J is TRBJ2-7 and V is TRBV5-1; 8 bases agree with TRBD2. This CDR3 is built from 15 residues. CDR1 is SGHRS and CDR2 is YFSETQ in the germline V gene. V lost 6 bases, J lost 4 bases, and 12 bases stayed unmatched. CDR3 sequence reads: CASTTSSPGGYEQYF. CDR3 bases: TGCGCCAGCACTACCTCGTCCCCGGGGGGGTACGAGCAGTACTTC.

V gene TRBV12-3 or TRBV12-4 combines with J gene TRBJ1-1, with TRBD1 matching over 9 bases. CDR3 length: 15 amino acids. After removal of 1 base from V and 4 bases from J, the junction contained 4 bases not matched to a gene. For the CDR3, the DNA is TGTGCCAGCAGTTTAGTGGGACAGGGCCTCACTGAAGCTTTCTTT. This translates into CASSLVGQGLTEAFF.

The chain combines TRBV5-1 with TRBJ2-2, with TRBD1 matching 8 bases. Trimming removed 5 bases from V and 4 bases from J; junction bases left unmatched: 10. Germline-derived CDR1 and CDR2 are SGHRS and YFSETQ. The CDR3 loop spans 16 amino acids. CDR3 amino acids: CASRQDRDRPTGELFF. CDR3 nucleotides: TGCGCCAGCAGACAGGACCGGGACAGGCCCACCGGGGAGCTGTTTTTT.

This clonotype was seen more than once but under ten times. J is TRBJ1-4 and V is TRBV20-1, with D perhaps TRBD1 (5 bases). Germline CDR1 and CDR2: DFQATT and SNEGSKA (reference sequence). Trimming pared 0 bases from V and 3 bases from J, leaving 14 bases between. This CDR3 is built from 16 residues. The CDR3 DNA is TGCAGTGCTAGAGACATACAAGGAGGGGCTAATGAAAAACTGTTTTTT. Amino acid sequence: CSARDIQGGANEKLFF.

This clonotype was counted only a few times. CDR3 DNA sequence: TGCAGTGCTTCCGGACTAGCGGGAGAGTACCAAGAGACCCAGTACTTC. It encodes CSASGLAGEYQETQYF. The chain recombines TRBV20-1 with TRBJ2-5; 13 bases line up with TRBD2. V lost 5 bases, J lost 0 bases, and 6 bases stayed unmatched. The CDR3 is 16 amino acids. Germline V gene data show CDR1 as DFQATT and CDR2 as SNEGSKA (reference sequence).

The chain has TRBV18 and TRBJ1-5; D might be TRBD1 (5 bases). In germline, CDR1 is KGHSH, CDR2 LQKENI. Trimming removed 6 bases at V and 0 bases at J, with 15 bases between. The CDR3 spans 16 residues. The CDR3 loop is CASSPPGTGSNQPQHF. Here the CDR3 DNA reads TGTGCCAGCTCCCCCCCGGGGACCGGTAGCAATCAGCCCCAGCATTTT. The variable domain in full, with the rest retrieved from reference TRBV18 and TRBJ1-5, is NAGVMQNPRHLVRRRGQEARLRCSPMKGHSHVYWYRQLPEEGLKFMVYLQKENIIDESGMPKERFSAEFPKEGPSILRIQQVVRGDSAAYFCASSPPGTGSNQPQHFGDGTRLSIL.

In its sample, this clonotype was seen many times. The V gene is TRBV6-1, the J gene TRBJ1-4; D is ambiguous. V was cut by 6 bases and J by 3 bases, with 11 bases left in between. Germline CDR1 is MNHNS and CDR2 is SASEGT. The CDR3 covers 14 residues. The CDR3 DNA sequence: TGTGCCAGCAGCGCCGGGAGGGCTAATGAAAAACTGTTTTTT. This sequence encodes CASSAGRANEKLFF.

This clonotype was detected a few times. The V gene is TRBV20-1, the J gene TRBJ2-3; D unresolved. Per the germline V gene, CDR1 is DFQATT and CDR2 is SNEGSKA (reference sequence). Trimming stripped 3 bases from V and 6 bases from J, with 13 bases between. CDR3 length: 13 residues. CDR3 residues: CSARLAESDTQYF. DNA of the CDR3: TGCAGTGCTAGGCTGGCGGAATCCGATACGCAGTATTTT.

The CDR3 protein is CASSPEGGLDHYEQYF. The CDR3 DNA is TGTGCCAGCAGTCCCGAGGGTGGGTTGGACCACTACGAGCAGTACTTC. The rearrangement uses TRBV12-3 or TRBV12-4 and TRBJ2-7, with a possible D match to TRBD2 (5 bases). The CDR3 covers 16 residues. Trimming removed 5 bases at V and 3 bases at J, with 20 bases between.

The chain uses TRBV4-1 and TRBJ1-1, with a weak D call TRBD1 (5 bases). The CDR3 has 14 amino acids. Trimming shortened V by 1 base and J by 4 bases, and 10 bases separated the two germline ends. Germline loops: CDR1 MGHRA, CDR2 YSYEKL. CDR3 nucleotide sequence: TGCGCCAGCAGCCAAGTAAGGAGGGGCACTGAAGCTTTCTTT. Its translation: CASSQVRRGTEAFF.

CDR3 nucleotides: TGTGCCAGCAGTTTCGGGGTACGCGGCCAAGAGACCCAGTACTTC. Residues: CASSFGVRGQETQYF. J is TRBJ2-5 and V is TRBV12-3 or TRBV12-4, with a weak D call TRBD2 (5 bases). Trimming removed 3 bases at V and 1 base at J, with 12 bases between. The CDR3 loop spans 15 amino acids.

CDR3 sequence: CASSQDRGAMMAFF. Here the CDR3 DNA reads TGCGCCAGCAGCCAAGATCGGGGGGCTATGATGGCTTTCTTT. The chain links TRBV4-3 to TRBJ1-1, with D maybe TRBD1 (6 bases). The CDR3 loop spans 14 amino acids. V lost 0 bases and J lost 11, with 16 bases in between. Per germline, CDR1 LGHNA and CDR2 YSLEER.

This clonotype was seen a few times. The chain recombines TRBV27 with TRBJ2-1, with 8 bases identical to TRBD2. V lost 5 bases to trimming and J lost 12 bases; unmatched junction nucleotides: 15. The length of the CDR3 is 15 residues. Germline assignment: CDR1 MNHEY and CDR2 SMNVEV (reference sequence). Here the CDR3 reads CASSPTSGSGRAQFF. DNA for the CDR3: TGTGCCAGCAGTCCCACTAGCGGCAGTGGACGGGCGCAGTTCTTC.

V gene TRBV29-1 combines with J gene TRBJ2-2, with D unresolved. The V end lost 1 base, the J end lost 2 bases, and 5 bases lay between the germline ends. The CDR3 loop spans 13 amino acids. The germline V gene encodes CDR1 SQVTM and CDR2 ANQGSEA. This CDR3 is CSVEGPNTGELFF. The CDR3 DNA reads TGCAGCGTTGAAGGCCCAAACACCGGGGAGCTGTTTTTT.

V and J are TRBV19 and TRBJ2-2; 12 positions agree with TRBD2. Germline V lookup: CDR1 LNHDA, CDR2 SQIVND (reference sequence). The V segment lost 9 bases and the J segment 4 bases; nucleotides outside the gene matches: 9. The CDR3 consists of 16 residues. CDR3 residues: CASLTSGGSSTGELFF. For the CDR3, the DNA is TGTGCCAGCCTGACTAGCGGGGGATCGAGCACCGGGGAGCTGTTTTTT.

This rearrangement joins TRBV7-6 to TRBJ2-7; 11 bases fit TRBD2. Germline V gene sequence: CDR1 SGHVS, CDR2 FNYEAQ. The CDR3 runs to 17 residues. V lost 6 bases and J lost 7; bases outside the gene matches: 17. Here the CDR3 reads CASSPFTIAGGPGEQYF. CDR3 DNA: TGTGCCAGCAGTCCTTTTACCATAGCGGGAGGGCCGGGGGAGCAGTACTTC.

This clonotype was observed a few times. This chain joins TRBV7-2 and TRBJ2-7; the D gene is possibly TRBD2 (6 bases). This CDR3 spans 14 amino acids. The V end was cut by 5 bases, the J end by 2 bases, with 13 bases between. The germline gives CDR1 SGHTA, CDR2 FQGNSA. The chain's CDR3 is CASSPSSATYEQYF. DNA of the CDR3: TGTGCCAGCAGCCCGTCTAGCGCTACCTACGAGCAGTACTTC.

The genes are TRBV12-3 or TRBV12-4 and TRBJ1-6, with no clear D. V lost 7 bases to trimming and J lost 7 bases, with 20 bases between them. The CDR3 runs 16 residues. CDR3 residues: CASTQGQHSGNSPLHF. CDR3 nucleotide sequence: TGTGCCAGCACCCAAGGGCAGCACAGTGGAAATTCACCCCTCCACTTT.

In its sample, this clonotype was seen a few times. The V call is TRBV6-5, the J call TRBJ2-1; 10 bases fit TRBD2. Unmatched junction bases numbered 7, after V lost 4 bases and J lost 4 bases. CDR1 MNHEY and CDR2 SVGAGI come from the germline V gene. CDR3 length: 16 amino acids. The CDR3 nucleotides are TGTGCCAGCAGTTCCCCCCTAGCGGGGGCGTACAATGAGCAGTTCTTC. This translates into CASSSPLAGAYNEQFF.

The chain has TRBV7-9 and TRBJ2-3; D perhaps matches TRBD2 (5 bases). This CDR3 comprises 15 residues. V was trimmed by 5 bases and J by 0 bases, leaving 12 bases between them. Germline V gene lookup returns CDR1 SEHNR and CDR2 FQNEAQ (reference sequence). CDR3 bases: TGTGCCAGCAGCCCAGAGGGCCTCAGCACAGATACGCAGTATTTT. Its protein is CASSPEGLSTDTQYF.